The 18 T cell receptor beta chains given below trace back to one sample, sequenced in a study of neoadjuvant anti-PD-1 for oral cavity cancer. The method was immunoSEQ multiplex PCR; TCRdb's version includes in-frame clones alone and lacks a portion of them. The data contain roughly 60,000 clones, more than 65% of them seen just once; the ten biggest clones take up around 2.6%. This sample comprised PBMCs, obtained before nivolumab (anti-PD-1) treatment. These receptors were obtained from a person aged 40 to 85 with oral cavity squamous cell carcinoma.

This rearrangement joins TRBV5-6 to TRBJ2-7; D not resolved. The CDR3 totals 13 residues. The V and J ends lost 0 bases and 2 bases respectively, with 6 bases between them. Germline V gives CDR1 SGHDT, CDR2 YYEEEE. CDR3 residues: CASSLAGPYEQYF. The CDR3 bases are TGTGCCAGCAGCTTGGCCGGGCCCTACGAGCAGTACTTC.

The chain couples TRBV11-1 to TRBJ2-1, with 12 bases that match TRBD2. The V gene end was trimmed by 3 bases and the J gene end by 7 bases; junction bases not matched to a gene: 4. This CDR3 region has 15 residues. The germline V gene has CDR1 SGHAT and CDR2 FQDESV (reference sequence). CDR3 sequence reads: CASSFVTSGSNEQFF. Here the CDR3 DNA reads TGTGCCAGCAGCTTCGTGACTAGCGGGAGTAATGAGCAGTTCTTC.

The J gene is TRBJ1-1, the V gene TRBV5-6; D is undetermined. With 0 bases removed from V and 3 bases from J, the gap between germline ends came to 18 bases. Germline V CDR1 and CDR2: SGHDT, YYEEEE. CDR3 size: 17 residues. The DNA of the CDR3 is TGTGCCAGCAGCTTGGAGAGGTCCGGAGGGAAGTACACTGAAGCTTTCTTT. Translated, it gives CASSLERSGGKYTEAFF.

This chain joins TRBV11-3 and TRBJ2-1; either TRBD1 or TRBD2 may supply D (5 bases each). The V gene lost 5 bases and the J gene lost 7 bases, with 24 bases spanning the gap. CDR1 and CDR2 from the germline V gene are SGHNT and YENEEA. The CDR3 sequence is 17 residues long. The chain's CDR3 is CASSPGAQRVQLNEQFF. As DNA, the CDR3 is TGTGCCAGCAGCCCCGGGGCCCAGAGAGTTCAGTTAAATGAGCAGTTCTTC.

This clone was found a few times. The rearrangement uses TRBV4-2 and TRBJ1-4; 8 bases agree with TRBD1. The CDR3 spans 16 residues. V lost 1 base to trimming and J lost 8 bases; unmatched junction nucleotides: 9. Germline V lookup: CDR1 LGHNA, CDR2 YNFKEQ. The CDR3 loop is CASSQVSDRGREKLFF. The CDR3 DNA sequence: TGTGCCAGCAGCCAAGTTTCAGACAGGGGTCGGGAAAAACTGTTTTTT.

The chain joins TRBV7-3 to TRBJ1-1, with D uncertain. The CDR3 length is 13 residues. CDR1 and CDR2 from the germline V gene are SGHTA and FQGTGA. The ends were cut back, 5 bases at V and 5 bases at J, with 12 bases in the middle. The CDR3 reads CASSRERLTEAFF. In DNA, the CDR3 is TGTGCCAGCAGCAGGGAACGTCTAACTGAAGCTTTCTTT.

V usage is TRBV23-1 and J usage is TRBJ1-6, with D possibly being TRBD1 (6 bases). TRBV23-1 is reported as an ORF; its role is uncertain. The CDR3 is 15 residues long. V lost 7 bases and J 0 bases, leaving 10 bases between the germline ends. This CDR3 is CASKTGSSYNSPLHF. The CDR3 coding sequence is TGCGCCAGCAAAACAGGGAGCTCCTATAATTCACCCCTCCACTTT.

The chain employs TRBV5-4 and TRBJ1-3; 7 bases fit TRBD1. This CDR3 is 14 amino acids long. Germline CDR1 SGHNT, CDR2 YYREEE (reference sequence). Germline trimming cut 5 bases from V and 0 bases from J; bases unmatched to any gene: 2. This CDR3 is CASRRTGSGNTIYF. CDR3 nucleotides: TGTGCCAGCAGGAGGACAGGCTCTGGAAACACCATATATTTT.

This clone was observed once. Here the CDR3 reads CASSSNQGGIGSPLHF. In DNA form, the CDR3 reads TGTGCCAGCAGCTCTAACCAAGGGGGTATTGGTTCACCCCTCCACTTT. V gene TRBV11-2 combines with J gene TRBJ1-6, with D perhaps TRBD1 (6 bases). CDR1 is SGHAT, CDR2 FQNNGV, per germline. The CDR3 is 16 amino acids. V lost 4 bases, J lost 9 bases, and 19 bases lay in between. Supplemented by reference TRBV11-2 and TRBJ1-6, the full variable domain reads EAGVAQSPRYKIIEKRQSVAFWCNPISGHATLYWYQQILGQGPKLLIQFQNNGVVDDSQLPKDRFSAERLKGVDSTLKIQPAKLEDSAVYLCASSSNQGGIGSPLHFGNGTRLTVT.

The rearrangement links TRBV7-9 to TRBJ1-1; TRBD1 is a possible D gene (5 bases). The germline CDR1 and CDR2 sequences are SEHNR and FQNEAQ (reference sequence). The CDR3 is 15 amino acids. The V and J ends lost 1 base and 6 bases respectively, with 15 bases between them. CDR3 DNA: TGTGCCAGCAGCTTAGTTATAGGGGTCCTACCTGAAGCTTTCTTT. Amino acids: CASSLVIGVLPEAFF.

This rearrangement joins TRBV11-2 to TRBJ1-1, with D unclear. Trimming removed 5 bases at V and 2 bases at J, with 6 bases between. CDR1 and CDR2 (germline): SGHAT, FQNNGV. The length of the CDR3 is 12 residues. The CDR3 region has the DNA TGTGCCAGCAGCCGCCAAAACACTGAAGCTTTCTTT. This gives the protein CASSRQNTEAFF.

The V gene is TRBV5-1, the J gene TRBJ2-1; 10 nucleotides align to TRBD1. V shed 3 bases and J 4 bases; nucleotides not matched to a gene: 4. Germline lookup yields CDR1 SGHRS and CDR2 YFSETQ. The CDR3 consists of 15 residues. CDR3 in amino acids: CASSYRDRGYNEQFF. As DNA, the CDR3 is TGCGCCAGCAGCTACCGGGACAGGGGATACAATGAGCAGTTCTTC.

This rearrangement joins TRBV7-9 to TRBJ1-2; D is undetermined. This CDR3 contains 13 residues. Trimming pared 2 bases from V and 6 bases from J, leaving 10 bases between. Germline CDR1 is SEHNR and CDR2 is FQNEAQ (reference sequence). The CDR3 nucleotides read TGTGCCAGCAGCTTACAGCAGGCTGATGGCTACACCTTC. Its protein product is CASSLQQADGYTF.

J is TRBJ2-5 and V is TRBV30, with D hard to call. The germline V gene encodes CDR1 GTSNPN and CDR2 SVGIG (reference sequence). The CDR3 spans 14 residues. V was trimmed by 0 bases and J by 4 bases, leaving 12 bases between them. CDR3 residues: CAWSVAPGGETQYF. CDR3 sequence (DNA): TGTGCCTGGAGTGTAGCCCCGGGTGGAGAGACCCAGTACTTC.

To note about this clone: This specimen includes other DNA sequences encoding the same CDR3. The chain is built from TRBV5-1 and TRBJ1-1, with D hard to call. Deletions cut 0 bases from V and 2 bases from J, with 5 bases between. Germline loops: CDR1 SGHRS, CDR2 YFSETQ. This CDR3 has 13 residues. The CDR3 loop is CASSLVSNTEAFF. The CDR3 DNA is TGCGCCAGCAGCTTGGTGTCTAACACTGAAGCTTTCTTT.

This chain links TRBV15 with TRBJ2-3; D not resolved. CDR3 length equals 14 residues. The V gene lost 3 bases and the J gene lost 2 bases, with 9 bases spanning the gap. The germline V gene encodes CDR1 LNHNV and CDR2 YYDKDF (reference sequence). The DNA of the CDR3 is TGTGCCACCAGCAGCGGGCGAACCACAGATACGCAGTATTTT. This sequence encodes CATSSGRTTDTQYF.

The chain has TRBV7-2 and TRBJ2-1; D call uncertain. Trimming took off 5 bases at V and 9 bases at J, with 8 bases between the two ends. Germline V CDR1 and CDR2: SGHTA, FQGNSA. CDR3 length: 11 amino acids. The CDR3 region is CASSPMREQFF. The CDR3 DNA sequence: TGTGCCAGCAGCCCGATGCGTGAGCAGTTCTTC.

This chain connects TRBV5-1 to TRBJ1-3; the match to TRBD1 covers 10 bases. The ends lost 0 bases at V and 6 bases at J; junction bases unmatched: 6. CDR3 length equals 16 residues. From germline, CDR1 is SGHRS and CDR2 YFSETQ. The CDR3 loop is CASSLDSGTGANTIYF. CDR3 bases: TGCGCCAGCAGCTTGGATTCCGGGACAGGGGCAAACACCATATATTTT.